This passage covers 19 T cell receptor beta chains from one sample sequenced in a study of cytomegalovirus exposure and HLA in healthy donors. Amplification used 60 Vbeta primers and 13 Jbeta primers. TCRdb keeps only in-frame clones here, not all; method: immunoSEQ multiplex PCR. The sample includes some 150,000 clones, approximately 78% of them seen just once. Sequenced: PBMCs. The receptors were gathered from a male donor in good health and CMV-seronegative.

The rearrangement joins TRBV4-3 to TRBJ2-7; no clear D gene. The CDR3 has 14 residues. Germline V gene data show CDR1 as LGHNA and CDR2 as YSLEER. V gave up 0 bases and J gave up 4 bases, with 10 bases separating them. CDR3 protein: CASSQDRVGYEQYF. CDR3 bases: TGCGCCAGCAGCCAAGATCGGGTCGGGTACGAGCAGTACTTC.

The CDR3 is CASGSSGGVTGELFF. In DNA, the CDR3 is TGTGCTAGTGGTTCTAGCGGGGGGGTCACCGGGGAGCTGTTTTTT. This chain links TRBV12-5 with TRBJ2-2, with 12 bases that match TRBD2. Germline V lookup: CDR1 LGHNT, CDR2 FRNRAP. V lost 4 bases to trimming and J lost 4 bases; unmatched junction nucleotides: 1. The CDR3 is 15 amino acids.

This chain connects TRBV4-1 to TRBJ1-5, with D perhaps TRBD1 (6 bases). CDR3 length equals 16 residues. The V and J ends lost 2 bases and 4 bases respectively, with 15 bases between them. CDR1 is MGHRA, CDR2 YSYEKL, per germline. The CDR3 loop reads CASSQHEGVGNQPQHF. The CDR3 DNA reads TGCGCCAGCAGCCAACACGAGGGGGTCGGGAATCAGCCCCAGCATTTT.

The gene calls are TRBV11-3 and TRBJ2-3, with a weak D call TRBD2 (5 bases). The V end lost 5 bases, the J end lost 4 bases, and 7 bases lay between the germline ends. This CDR3 is built from 12 residues. Germline V gene data show CDR1 as SGHNT and CDR2 as YENEEA. The CDR3, as DNA: TGTGCCAGCAGCGTGAGGGCAGATACGCAGTATTTT. Translating gives CASSVRADTQYF.

This clone was observed a handful of times. V is TRBV4-3 and J is TRBJ1-2, with D possibly matching TRBD1 (6 bases). This CDR3 has 13 residues. Germline-derived CDR1 and CDR2 are LGHNA and YSLEER. The V end lost 3 bases, the J end lost 7 bases, and 12 bases lay between the germline ends. CDR3 sequence (DNA): TGCGCCAGCAGCCAGCTGGGGGCTCGTGGCTACACCTTC. Its protein product is CASSQLGARGYTF.

This chain connects TRBV6-4 to TRBJ2-3, with unresolved D. Germline V CDR1 and CDR2: MRHNA, SNTAGT. The CDR3 runs to 13 residues. The V end lost 5 bases, the J end lost 3 bases, and 9 bases lay between the germline ends. The CDR3 loop is CASSRTETDTQYF. The DNA for the CDR3 is TGTGCCAGCAGTCGAACCGAGACAGATACGCAGTATTTT.

This chain joins TRBV28 and TRBJ2-7; 8 nucleotides align to TRBD2. The V and J ends lost 7 bases and 7 bases, in that order; junction bases with no gene match: 12. Germline lookup yields CDR1 MDHEN and CDR2 SYDVKM. CDR3 length: 14 residues. In nucleotides, the CDR3 is TGTGCCAGCACCCTAAGCGGGAGTTTTAGTGAGCAGTACTTC. Its protein is CASTLSGSFSEQYF.

The chain uses TRBV9 and TRBJ2-1; 9 bases are shared with TRBD1. V shed 0 bases and J 5 bases; nucleotides not matched to a gene: 12. Per the germline V gene, CDR1 is SGDLS and CDR2 is YYNGEE. This CDR3 is 18 amino acids long. CDR3 in amino acids: CASSVGWGGQGIHNEQFF. Here the CDR3 DNA reads TGTGCCAGCAGCGTAGGATGGGGGGGACAGGGTATACACAATGAGCAGTTCTTC.

The chain recombines TRBV27 with TRBJ1-4; weak D call: TRBD1 (5 bases). Germline CDR1 is MNHEY and CDR2 is SMNVEV (reference sequence). This CDR3 has 15 residues. V dropped 3 bases and J dropped 6 bases, with 14 bases sitting between them. CDR3 region: CASSLYAAGDEKLFF. The CDR3 nucleotides are TGTGCCAGCAGTTTGTATGCGGCGGGGGATGAAAAACTGTTTTTT.

V usage is TRBV27 and J usage is TRBJ1-5; 9 bases match TRBD1. This CDR3 has 14 amino acids. Trimming took 9 bases from V and 7 from J; bases not matched to a gene: 10. Per the germline V gene, CDR1 is MNHEY and CDR2 is SMNVEV (reference sequence). The CDR3 DNA follows: TGTGCCAGTAAACAGACAGGGGGTGGACAGCCCCAGCATTTT. Encoded protein: CASKQTGGGQPQHF.

V and J are TRBV9 and TRBJ2-7; tentative D call: TRBD2 (7 bases). Germline loops: CDR1 SGDLS, CDR2 YYNGEE. Trimming pared 3 bases from V and 3 bases from J, leaving 13 bases between. This CDR3 is 14 amino acids long. The CDR3 coding sequence is TGTGCCAGCAGCGAGGGGGGGCTAGACTACGAGCAGTACTTC. It specifies CASSEGGLDYEQYF. Full variable domain (outside the CDR3, taken from reference TRBV9 and TRBJ2-7): DSGVTQTPKHLITATGQRVTLRCSPRSGDLSVYWYQQSLDQGLQFLIQYYNGEERAKGNILERFSAQQFPDLHSELNLSSLELGDSALYFCASSEGGLDYEQYFGPGTRLTVT.

The V call is TRBV7-2, the J call TRBJ2-7; 12 positions agree with TRBD2. CDR1 is SGHTA and CDR2 is FQGNSA in the germline V gene. This CDR3 is 17 amino acids long. J was trimmed by 6 bases and V by 5 bases; bases with no gene match: 14. CDR3 in DNA: TGTGCCAGCAGCCCATCTCTAGCGGGGGGGCTGACCCGCGAGCAGTACTTC. This codes for CASSPSLAGGLTREQYF.

This clone came up once. The CDR3 is CASTYVWGGNQPQHF. The CDR3 bases are TGTGCCAGCACCTACGTATGGGGGGGCAATCAGCCCCAGCATTTT. V gene TRBV7-2 combines with J gene TRBJ1-5; tentatively, D is TRBD1 (5 bases). With 7 bases removed from V and 2 bases from J, the gap between germline ends came to 15 bases. Germline CDR1 is SGHTA and CDR2 is FQGNSA. The CDR3 spans 15 residues.

This sequence joins TRBV18 and TRBJ2-7; 7 bases line up with TRBD1. The CDR3 extends over 13 amino acids. The V gene end was trimmed by 6 bases and the J gene end by 3 bases; junction bases not matched to a gene: 5. Germline CDR1 and CDR2: KGHSH and LQKENI. As DNA, the CDR3 is TGTGCCAGCTCCGGACAGGAGAACTACGAGCAGTACTTC. It codes for CASSGQENYEQYF. Complete variable domain (other parts from reference TRBV18 and TRBJ2-7): NAGVMQNPRHLVRRRGQEARLRCSPMKGHSHVYWYRQLPEEGLKFMVYLQKENIIDESGMPKERFSAEFPKEGPSILRIQQVVRGDSAAYFCASSGQENYEQYFGPGTRLTVT.

This rearrangement joins TRBV2 to TRBJ2-1, with D possibly matching TRBD2 (6 bases). The germline V and J ends were trimmed by 7 bases and 0 bases, with 10 bases remaining between them. The CDR3 covers 14 residues. Looked up from germline, CDR1 is SNHLY and CDR2 is FYNNEI. The CDR3 DNA sequence: TGTGCCAGCAAGGAGACTAGCTCCTACAATGAGCAGTTCTTC. This encodes CASKETSSYNEQFF.

The genes are TRBV30 and TRBJ2-2, with 9 nucleotides matching TRBD1. Germline loops: CDR1 GTSNPN, CDR2 SVGIG (reference sequence). This CDR3 contains 12 residues. With V trimmed by 4 bases and J by 8 bases, 2 bases remained unmatched. The DNA for the CDR3 is TGTGCCTGGAACAGGGGGCTGGGGGAGCTGTTTTTT. The encoded protein is CAWNRGLGELFF.

The V and J genes are TRBV6-5 and TRBJ2-7; a possible D gene is TRBD1 (7 bases). CDR1 is MNHEY and CDR2 is SVGAGI in the germline V gene. With 5 bases removed from V and 3 bases from J, the gap between germline ends came to 17 bases. The CDR3 has 15 amino acids. Here the CDR3 DNA reads TGTGCCAGCAGTACCCCTCGGAGGGGGCTCTACGAGCAGTACTTC. Translating gives CASSTPRRGLYEQYF.

This rearrangement joins TRBV5-5 to TRBJ2-4; TRBD1 matches 8 bases. This CDR3 contains 16 residues. In germline, CDR1 is SGHKS, CDR2 YYEKEE (reference sequence). J lost 0 bases, V lost 0 bases, and 2 bases had no gene match. Here the CDR3 reads CASSLGQGLAKNIQYF. The CDR3 nucleotides read TGTGCCAGCAGCTTGGGACAGGGGCTAGCCAAAAACATTCAGTACTTC.

The chain couples TRBV7-8 to TRBJ1-5, with TRBD1 identical over 11 bases. Germline loops: CDR1 SGHVS, CDR2 FQNEAQ. The V gene end was trimmed by 5 bases and the J gene end by 3 bases; junction bases not matched to a gene: 9. The CDR3 has 17 amino acids. The CDR3 region has the DNA TGTGCCAGCAGCCCCTTCCGGGACAGGGGGGTCAATCAGCCCCAGCATTTT. Translating gives CASSPFRDRGVNQPQHF.